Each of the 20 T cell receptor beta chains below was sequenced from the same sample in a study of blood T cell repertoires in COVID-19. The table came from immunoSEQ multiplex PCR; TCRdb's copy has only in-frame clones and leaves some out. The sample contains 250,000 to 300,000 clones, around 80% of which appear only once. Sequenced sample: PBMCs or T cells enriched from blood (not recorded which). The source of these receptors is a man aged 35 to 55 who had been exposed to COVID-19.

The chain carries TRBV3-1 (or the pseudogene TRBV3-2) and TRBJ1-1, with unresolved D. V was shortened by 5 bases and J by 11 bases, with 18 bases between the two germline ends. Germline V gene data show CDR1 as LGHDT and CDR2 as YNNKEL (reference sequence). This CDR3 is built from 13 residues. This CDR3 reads CASSDQTREPAFF. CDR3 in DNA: TGTGCCAGCAGCGACCAAACCCGGGAACCGGCTTTCTTT.

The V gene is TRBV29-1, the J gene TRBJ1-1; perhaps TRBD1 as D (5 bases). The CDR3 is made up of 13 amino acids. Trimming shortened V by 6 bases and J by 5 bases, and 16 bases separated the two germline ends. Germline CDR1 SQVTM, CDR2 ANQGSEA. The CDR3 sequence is CSVHQTERTEAFF. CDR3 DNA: TGCAGCGTGCACCAGACAGAGAGGACTGAAGCTTTCTTT.

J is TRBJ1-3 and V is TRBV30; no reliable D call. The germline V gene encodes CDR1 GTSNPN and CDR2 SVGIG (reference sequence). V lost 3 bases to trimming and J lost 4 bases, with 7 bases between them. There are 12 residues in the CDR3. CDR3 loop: CAWSLVGNTIYF. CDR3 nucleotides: TGTGCCTGGAGCCTTGTGGGAAACACCATATATTTT.

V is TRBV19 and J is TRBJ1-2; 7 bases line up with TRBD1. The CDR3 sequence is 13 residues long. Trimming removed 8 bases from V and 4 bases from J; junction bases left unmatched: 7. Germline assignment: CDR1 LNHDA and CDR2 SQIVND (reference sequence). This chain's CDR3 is CASSSTGVYGYTF. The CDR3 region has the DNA TGTGCCAGTTCCTCTACAGGGGTCTATGGCTACACCTTC.

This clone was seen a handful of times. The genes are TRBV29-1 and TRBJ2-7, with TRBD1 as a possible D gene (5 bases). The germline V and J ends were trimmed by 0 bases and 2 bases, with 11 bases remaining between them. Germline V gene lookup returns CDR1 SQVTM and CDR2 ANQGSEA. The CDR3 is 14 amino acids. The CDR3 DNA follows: TGCAGCGTTGAAGATCCAGGGCCAACCTACGAGCAGTACTTC. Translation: CSVEDPGPTYEQYF.

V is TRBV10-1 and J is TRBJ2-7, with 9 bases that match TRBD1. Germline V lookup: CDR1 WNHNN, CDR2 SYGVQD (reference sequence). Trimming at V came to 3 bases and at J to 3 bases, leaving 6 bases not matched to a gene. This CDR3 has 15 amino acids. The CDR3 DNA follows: TGCGCCAGCAGTGACCCGGGACAGGGAATCTACGAGCAGTACTTC. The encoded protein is CASSDPGQGIYEQYF.

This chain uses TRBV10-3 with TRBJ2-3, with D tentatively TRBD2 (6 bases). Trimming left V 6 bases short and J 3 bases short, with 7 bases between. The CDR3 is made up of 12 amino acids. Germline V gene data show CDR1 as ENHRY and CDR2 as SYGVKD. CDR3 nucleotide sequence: TGTGCCATCAGGGGGGGAACAGATACGCAGTATTTT. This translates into CAIRGGTDTQYF.

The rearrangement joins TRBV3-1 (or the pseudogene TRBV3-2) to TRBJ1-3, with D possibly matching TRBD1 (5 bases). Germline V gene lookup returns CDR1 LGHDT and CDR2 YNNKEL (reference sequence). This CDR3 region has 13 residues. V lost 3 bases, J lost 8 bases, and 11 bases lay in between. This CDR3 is CASSQEGRHTIYF. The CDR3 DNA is TGTGCCAGCAGCCAGGAGGGGAGGCACACCATATATTTT.

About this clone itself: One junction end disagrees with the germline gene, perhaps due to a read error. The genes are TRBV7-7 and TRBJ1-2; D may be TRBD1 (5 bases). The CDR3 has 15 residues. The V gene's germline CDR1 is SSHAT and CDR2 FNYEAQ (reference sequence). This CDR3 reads CASSLRTTGDYGYTF. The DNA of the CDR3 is TGTGCTAGCAGCTTACGGACAACGGGAGACTATGGCTACACCTTC. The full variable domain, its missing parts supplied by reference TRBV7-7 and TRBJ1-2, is GAGVSQSPRYKVTKRGQDVTLRCDPISSHATLYWYQQALGQGPEFLTYFNYEAQPDKSGLPSDRFSAERPEGSISTLTIQRTEQRDSAMYRCASSLRTTGDYGYTFGSGTRLTVV.

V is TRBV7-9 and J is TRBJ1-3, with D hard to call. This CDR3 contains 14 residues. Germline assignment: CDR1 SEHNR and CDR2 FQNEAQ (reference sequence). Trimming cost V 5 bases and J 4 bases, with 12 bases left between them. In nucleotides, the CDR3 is TGTGCCAGCAGCCCCTCAGAACGCGGAAACACCATATATTTT. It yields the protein CASSPSERGNTIYF.

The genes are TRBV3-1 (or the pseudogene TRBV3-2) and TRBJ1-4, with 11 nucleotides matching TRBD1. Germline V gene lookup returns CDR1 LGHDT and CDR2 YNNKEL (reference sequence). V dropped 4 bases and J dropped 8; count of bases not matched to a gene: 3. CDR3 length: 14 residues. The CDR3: CASSRTGGSEKLFF. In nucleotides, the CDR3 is TGTGCCAGCAGCCGGACAGGGGGCTCGGAAAAACTGTTTTTT.

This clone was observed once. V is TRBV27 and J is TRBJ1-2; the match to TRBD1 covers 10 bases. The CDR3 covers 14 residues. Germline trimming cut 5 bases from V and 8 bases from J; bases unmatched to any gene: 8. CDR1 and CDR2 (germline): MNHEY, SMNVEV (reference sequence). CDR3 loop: CASSPRGQGLGYTF. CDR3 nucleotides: TGTGCCAGCAGTCCCCGGGGACAGGGGCTCGGCTACACCTTC.

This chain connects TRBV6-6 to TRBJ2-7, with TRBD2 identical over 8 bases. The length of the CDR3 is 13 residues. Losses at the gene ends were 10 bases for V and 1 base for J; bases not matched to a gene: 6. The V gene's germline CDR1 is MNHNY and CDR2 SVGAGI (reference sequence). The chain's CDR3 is CATSSGSSYEQYF. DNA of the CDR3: TGTGCCACCTCTAGCGGGTCGTCCTACGAGCAGTACTTC.

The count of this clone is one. The CDR3 reads CASSLRLNEQFF. Here the CDR3 DNA reads TGTGCCAGCAGCTTGCGTCTTAATGAGCAGTTCTTC. This chain connects TRBV11-2 to TRBJ2-1; D uncertain. The CDR3 extends over 12 amino acids. V was shortened by 3 bases and J by 7 bases, with 7 bases between the two germline ends. The germline V gene has CDR1 SGHAT and CDR2 FQNNGV.

CDR3 amino acids: CASSLDTRRYGYTF. The CDR3 nucleotides read TGTGCCAGCAGCTTGGACACCCGTCGCTATGGCTACACCTTC. The J gene is TRBJ1-2, the V gene TRBV5-6, with D hard to call. Looked up from germline, CDR1 is SGHDT and CDR2 is YYEEEE. V was shortened by 0 bases and J by 4 bases, with 10 bases between the two germline ends. This CDR3 spans 14 amino acids.

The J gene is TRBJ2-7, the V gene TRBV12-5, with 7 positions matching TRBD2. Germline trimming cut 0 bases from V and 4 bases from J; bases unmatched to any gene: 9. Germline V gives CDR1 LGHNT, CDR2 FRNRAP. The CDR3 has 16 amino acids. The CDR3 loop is CASGLVLAAGDYEQYF. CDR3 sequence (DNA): TGTGCTAGTGGTTTGGTACTCGCCGCGGGGGATTACGAGCAGTACTTC. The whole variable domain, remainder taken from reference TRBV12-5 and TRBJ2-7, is DARVTQTPRHKVTEMGQEVTMRCQPILGHNTVFWYRQTMMQGLELLAYFRNRAPLDDSGMPKDRFSAEMPDATLATLKIQPSEPRDSAVYFCASGLVLAAGDYEQYFGPGTRLTVT.

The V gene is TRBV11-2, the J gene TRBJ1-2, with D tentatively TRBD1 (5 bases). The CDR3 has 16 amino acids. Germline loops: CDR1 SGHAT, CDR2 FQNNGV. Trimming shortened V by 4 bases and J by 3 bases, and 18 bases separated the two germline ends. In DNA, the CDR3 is TGTGCCAGCAGCTCGGCGGGGGGGACGGCTCACTATGGCTACACCTTC. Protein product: CASSSAGGTAHYGYTF.

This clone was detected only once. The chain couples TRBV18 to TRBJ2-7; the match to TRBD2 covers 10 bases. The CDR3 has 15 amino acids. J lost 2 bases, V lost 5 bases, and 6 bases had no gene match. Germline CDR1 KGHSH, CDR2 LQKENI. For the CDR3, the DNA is TGTGCCAGCTCATCGGGGACTAGCGTGACCTACGAGCAGTACTTC. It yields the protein CASSSGTSVTYEQYF.

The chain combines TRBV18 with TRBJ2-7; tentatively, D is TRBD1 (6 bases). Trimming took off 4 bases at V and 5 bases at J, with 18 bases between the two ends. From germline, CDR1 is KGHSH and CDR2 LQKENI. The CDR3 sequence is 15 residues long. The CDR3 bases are TGTGCCAGCTCACAGGGGAGTCAGGGGAGACACGAGCAGTACTTC. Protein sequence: CASSQGSQGRHEQYF.

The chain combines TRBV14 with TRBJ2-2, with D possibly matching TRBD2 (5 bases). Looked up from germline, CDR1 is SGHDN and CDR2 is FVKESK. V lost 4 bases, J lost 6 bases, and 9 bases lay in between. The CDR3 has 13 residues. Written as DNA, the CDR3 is TGTGCCAGCAGCCCCCACGGGGCCGGGGAGCTGTTTTTT. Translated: CASSPHGAGELFF.